This section outlines one T cell receptor beta chain sequence together with its context. This record belongs to a study of blood T cell repertoires in COVID-19. Study as a whole: Whether acute or convalescent, the COVID-19 samples came from the United States, Italy and Spain.

This CDR3 has 13 residues. Between the trimmed V and J ends, which lost 6 bases and 2 bases, there was a span of 9 bases. Per the original data handling: It was from reference gene primer amplification that nucleated cell counts were estimated. The repertoire was sequenced with immunoSEQ multiplex PCR; TCRdb's copy has only in-frame clones and lacks some. From that table come the V and J calls and clone size; the DNA was used to work out D and trimming. The table has some 150,000 clones, 65% to 90% seen once. This receptor was obtained from a man aged 65 to 85 with acute or convalescent COVID-19. Source material: peripheral blood. This chain connects TRBV12-3 or TRBV12-4 to TRBJ2-3; D is possibly TRBD2 (5 bases). The CDR3 nucleotides are TGTGCCAGCAGACCGGGGTCCACAGATACGCAGTATTTT. As protein: CASRPGSTDTQYF.